A selection of T cell receptor beta chains follows, all from one sample in a study of T cell responses to AZD1222 COVID-19 vaccine. This table comes from immunoSEQ multiplex PCR, and its TCRdb copy is limited to in-frame clones, with some not included. This table has 110,000 to 150,000 clones, around nine tenths appearing once. This sample comprised peripheral blood, obtained 28 days after the second AZD1222 dose. Receptors originate from an adult who received the AZD1222 COVID-19 vaccine. The CDR3 runs from the conserved cysteine through the conserved F or W.

cdr3_aa v_call
CASSLFGTSEKLFF TRBV5-4
CASSYSMSGRNTIYF TRBV6-5
CASTPGQTYGYTF TRBV21-1
CASSLGTSGRNEQYF TRBV7-2
CASSPGQGVSGYTF TRBV28
CATSDLGGGRHNEQFF TRBV24-1
CASSLGSGGAFKTEAFF TRBV5-1
CASRGDTTYQPQHF TRBV6-5
CASSLDLDSSSQHF TRBV7-9
CASRGGQGALAYGYTF TRBV27
CAWSREFYGNQPQHF TRBV30
CASSLSSGREVQETQYF TRBV7-6
CASSMSGNTIYF TRBV19
CASSPSRDFYNEQFF TRBV18
CASSRTTGFGNTIYF TRBV19
CASSPDRSGNTIYF TRBV11-2
CASSVMTAIGSNEQFF TRBV9
CASSYGTAPGANVLTF TRBV6-5
CASSLAGTVSYEQYF TRBV7-2
CASSLAGVMNNEQFF TRBV7-3
CASSAQENTEAFF TRBV6-4
CASSPRQGQSGAQHF TRBV18
CAISEGVNNEQFF TRBV10-3
CASSWEEAYEQYF TRBV11-2
CASSPTGYEQYF TRBV18
CASSYRQGGQPQHF TRBV19
CASSLANTEAFF TRBV5-1
CATSRDRSYGYTF TRBV15
CASGTGTNEKLFF TRBV7-9
CASSLRDRGAGYTF TRBV11-2
CASRPGGGGFGTQYF TRBV2
CASSSRYEQYF TRBV28
CASQEPGQGASGAFF TRBV19
CASSYSMTGNTEAFF TRBV6-5
CAWSVHDYGYTF TRBV30
CASRYTGPSYGYTF TRBV28
CATWTPWYEQYF TRBV23-1
CASSLGGREDTQYF TRBV7-3
CATSDNRGPRNQPQHF TRBV24-1
CASSLFTHTGELFF TRBV5-4
CAWSVMLITRVNTEAFF TRBV30
CASSQGTSYEQYF TRBV5-1
CASSLVGTGGSGGELFF TRBV7-2
CACVVAGGGDTQYF TRBV30
CASSYGTQGTTEAFF TRBV6-5